This T cell receptor (beta chain) was observed in a study of T cell repertoires in cytomegalovirus infection. On the study more broadly: CMV infection together with matching HLA type was indicated by public TCR beta signatures.

This clonotype has a handful of counts. Its cognate antigen is unknown. Study-level results: Carriers of CMV plus the relevant HLA were identified by cumulative public TCR beta family frequency. HLA-C-restricted TCR beta clonotypes specific for CMV led the ex vivo response.

Each CDR3 protein gets one entry after TCRdb re-called the reads with MiXCR. Of 230,000 or so distinct CDR3 sequences listed, about 17% were seen once; the top ten hold approximately 44%. CDR3 length: 14 residues. CDR1 and CDR2 from the germline V gene are DFQATT and SNEGSKA (reference sequence). V lost 6 bases to trimming and J lost 4 bases; unmatched junction nucleotides: 8. The clonotype comes from a human donor in good health (CMV status not recorded). Some clones in this sample may be carry-over from other donors' samples. Sequenced input: CD8+ T cells from PBMCs. The chain carries TRBV20-1 and TRBJ2-2; 7 bases line up with TRBD2. This chain's CDR3 is CSAPTSILTGELFF. The CDR3 nucleotides are TGCAGTGCCCCGACTAGCATTCTCACCGGGGAGCTGTTTTTT.